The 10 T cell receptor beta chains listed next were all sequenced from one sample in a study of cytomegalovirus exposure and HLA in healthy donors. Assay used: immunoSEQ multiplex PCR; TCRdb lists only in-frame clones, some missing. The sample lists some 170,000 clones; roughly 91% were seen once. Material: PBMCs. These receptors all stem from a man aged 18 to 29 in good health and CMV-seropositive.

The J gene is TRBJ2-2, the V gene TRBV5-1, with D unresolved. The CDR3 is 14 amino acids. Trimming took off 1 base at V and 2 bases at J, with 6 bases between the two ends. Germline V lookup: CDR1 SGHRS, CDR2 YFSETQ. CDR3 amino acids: CASSLTPNTGELFF. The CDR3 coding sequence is TGCGCCAGCAGCTTGACACCAAACACCGGGGAGCTGTTTTTT.

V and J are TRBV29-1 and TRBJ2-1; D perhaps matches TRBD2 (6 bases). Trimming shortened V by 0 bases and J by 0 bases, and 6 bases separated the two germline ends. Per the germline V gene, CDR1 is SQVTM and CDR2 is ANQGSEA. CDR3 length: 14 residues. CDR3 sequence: CSVEETSSYNEQFF. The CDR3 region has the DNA TGCAGCGTTGAAGAGACTAGCTCCTACAATGAGCAGTTCTTC.

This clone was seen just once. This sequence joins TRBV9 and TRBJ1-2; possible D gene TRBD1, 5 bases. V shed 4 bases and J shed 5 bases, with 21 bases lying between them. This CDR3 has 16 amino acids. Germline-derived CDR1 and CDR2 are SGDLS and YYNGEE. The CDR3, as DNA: TGTGCCAGCAGCATCCAACGGGGGATCACCCCATATGGCTACACCTTC. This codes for CASSIQRGITPYGYTF.

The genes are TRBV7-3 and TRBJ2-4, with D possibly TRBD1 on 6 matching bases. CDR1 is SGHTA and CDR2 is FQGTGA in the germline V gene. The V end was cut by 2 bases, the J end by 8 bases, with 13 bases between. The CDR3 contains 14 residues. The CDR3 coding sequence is TGTGCCAGCAGCTTACAGGGGTTTGGGGACATTCAGTACTTC. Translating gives CASSLQGFGDIQYF.

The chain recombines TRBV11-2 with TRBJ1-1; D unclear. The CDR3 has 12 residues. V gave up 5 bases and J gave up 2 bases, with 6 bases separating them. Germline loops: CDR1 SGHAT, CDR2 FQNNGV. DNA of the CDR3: TGTGCCAGCAGCGCCCTAAACACTGAAGCTTTCTTT. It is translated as CASSALNTEAFF.

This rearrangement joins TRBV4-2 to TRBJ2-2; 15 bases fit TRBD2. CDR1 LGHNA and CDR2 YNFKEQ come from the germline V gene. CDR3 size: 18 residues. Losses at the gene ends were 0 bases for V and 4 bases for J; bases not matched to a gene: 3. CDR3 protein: CASSQDWGLAGGTGELFF. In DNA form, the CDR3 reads TGTGCCAGCAGCCAAGATTGGGGACTAGCGGGAGGCACCGGGGAGCTGTTTTTT.

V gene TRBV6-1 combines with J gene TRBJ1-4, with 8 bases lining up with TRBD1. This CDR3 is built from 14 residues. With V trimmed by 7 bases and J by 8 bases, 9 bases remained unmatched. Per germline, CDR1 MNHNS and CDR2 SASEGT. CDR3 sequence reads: CASITDRGVEKLFF. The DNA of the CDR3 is TGTGCCAGCATTACTGACAGGGGCGTCGAAAAACTGTTTTTT.

The CDR3 region is CASSLAGTSGRPYEQYF. The CDR3 coding sequence is TGTGCCAGCAGCTTGGCCGGGACTAGCGGGAGGCCCTACGAGCAGTACTTC. This sequence joins TRBV5-8 and TRBJ2-7; 15 nucleotides align to TRBD2. This CDR3 is built from 17 residues. V shed 0 bases and J 2 bases; nucleotides not matched to a gene: 3. The germline V gene encodes CDR1 SGHTS and CDR2 YDEGEE.

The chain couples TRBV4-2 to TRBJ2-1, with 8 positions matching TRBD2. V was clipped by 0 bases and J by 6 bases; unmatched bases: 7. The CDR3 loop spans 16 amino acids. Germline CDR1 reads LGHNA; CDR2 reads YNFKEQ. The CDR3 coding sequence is TGTGCCAGCAGCCAAGAAGGGACTAGGACTCTCAATGAGCAGTTCTTC. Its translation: CASSQEGTRTLNEQFF.

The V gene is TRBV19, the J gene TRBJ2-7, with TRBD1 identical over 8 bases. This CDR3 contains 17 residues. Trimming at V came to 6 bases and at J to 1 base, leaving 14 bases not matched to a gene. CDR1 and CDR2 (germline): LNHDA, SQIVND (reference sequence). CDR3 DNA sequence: TGTGCCAGTAGAAATACCATAGGACAGGGTTCGTCCTACGAGCAGTACTTC. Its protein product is CASRNTIGQGSSYEQYF.